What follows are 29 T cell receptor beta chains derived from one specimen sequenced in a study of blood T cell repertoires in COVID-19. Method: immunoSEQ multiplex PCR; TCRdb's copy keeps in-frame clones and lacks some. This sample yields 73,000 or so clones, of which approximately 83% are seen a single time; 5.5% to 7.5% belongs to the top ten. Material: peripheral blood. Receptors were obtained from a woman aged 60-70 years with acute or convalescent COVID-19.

The CDR3 sequence is CASTLGDRAGDTQYF. The CDR3 DNA is TGTGCCAGCACCTTGGGGGACAGGGCGGGAGATACGCAGTATTTT. J is TRBJ2-3 and V is TRBV7-6, with TRBD1 matching 9 bases. The germline V gene has CDR1 SGHVS and CDR2 FNYEAQ. V was clipped by 7 bases and J by 5 bases; unmatched bases: 10. The CDR3 consists of 15 residues.

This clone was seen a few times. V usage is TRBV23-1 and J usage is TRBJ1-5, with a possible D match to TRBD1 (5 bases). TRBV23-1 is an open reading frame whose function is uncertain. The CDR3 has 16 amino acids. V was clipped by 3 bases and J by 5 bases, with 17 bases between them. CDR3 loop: CASSQYTAGNYQPQHF. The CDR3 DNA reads TGCGCCAGCAGTCAGTACACGGCAGGGAACTATCAGCCCCAGCATTTT.

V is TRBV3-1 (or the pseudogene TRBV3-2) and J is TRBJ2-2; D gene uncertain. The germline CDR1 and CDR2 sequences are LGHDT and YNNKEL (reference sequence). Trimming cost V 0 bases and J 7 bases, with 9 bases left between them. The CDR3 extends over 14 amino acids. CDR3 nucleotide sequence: TGTGCCAGCAGCCAAGAGAGTCGTGGCGGGGAGCTGTTTTTT. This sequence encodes CASSQESRGGELFF.

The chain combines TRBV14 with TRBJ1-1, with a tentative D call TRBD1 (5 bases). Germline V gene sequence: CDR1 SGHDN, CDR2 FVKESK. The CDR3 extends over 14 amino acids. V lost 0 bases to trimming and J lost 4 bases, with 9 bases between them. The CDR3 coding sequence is TGTGCCAGCAGCCAAGACAGGGACTTCACTGAAGCTTTCTTT. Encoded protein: CASSQDRDFTEAFF.

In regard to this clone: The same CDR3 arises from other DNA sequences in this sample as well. Here the CDR3 reads CASSQGLAGTYEQYF. The CDR3, as DNA: TGCGCCAGCAGCCAAGGCCTAGCGGGGACCTACGAGCAGTACTTC. The chain uses TRBV4-1 and TRBJ2-7; the match to TRBD2 covers 9 bases. Germline loops: CDR1 MGHRA, CDR2 YSYEKL. V gave up 1 base and J gave up 2 bases; unmatched junction bases: 3. The CDR3 has 15 residues.

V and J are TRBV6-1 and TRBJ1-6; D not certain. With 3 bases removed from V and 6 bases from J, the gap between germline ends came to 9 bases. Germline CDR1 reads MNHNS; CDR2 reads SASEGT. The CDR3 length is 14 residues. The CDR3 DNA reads TGTGCCAGCAGTGAGGAGCAACCTAATTCACCCCTCCACTTT. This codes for CASSEEQPNSPLHF.

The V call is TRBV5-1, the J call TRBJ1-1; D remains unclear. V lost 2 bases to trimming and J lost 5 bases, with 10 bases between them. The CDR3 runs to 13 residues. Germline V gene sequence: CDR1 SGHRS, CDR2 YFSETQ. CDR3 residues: CASSFEVNTEAFF. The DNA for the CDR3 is TGCGCCAGCAGCTTCGAGGTTAATACTGAAGCTTTCTTT.

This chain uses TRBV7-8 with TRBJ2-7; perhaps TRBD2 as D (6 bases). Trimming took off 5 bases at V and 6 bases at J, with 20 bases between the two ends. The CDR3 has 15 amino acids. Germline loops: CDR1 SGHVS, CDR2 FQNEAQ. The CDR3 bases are TGTGCCAGCAGCCTCGGCGGTCGGGGGTTTGGCGAGCAGTACTTC. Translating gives CASSLGGRGFGEQYF. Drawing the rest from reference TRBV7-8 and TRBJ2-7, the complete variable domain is GAGVSQSPRYKVAKRGQDVALRCDPISGHVSLFWYQQALGQGPEFLTYFQNEAQLDKSGLPSDRFFAERPEGSVSTLKIQRTQQEDSAVYLCASSLGGRGFGEQYFGPGTRLTVT.

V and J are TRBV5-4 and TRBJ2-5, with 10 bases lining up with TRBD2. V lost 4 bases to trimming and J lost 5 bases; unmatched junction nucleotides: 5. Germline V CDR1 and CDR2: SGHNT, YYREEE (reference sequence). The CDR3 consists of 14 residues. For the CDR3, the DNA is TGTGCCAGCAGCATAGCGGGGGGAGCGGAGACCCAGTACTTC. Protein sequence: CASSIAGGAETQYF. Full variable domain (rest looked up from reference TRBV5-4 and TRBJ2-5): ETGVTQSPTHLIKTRGQQVTLRCSSQSGHNTVSWYQQALGQGPQFIFQYYREEENGRGNFPPRFSGLQFPNYSSELNVNALELDDSALYLCASSIAGGAETQYFGPGTRLLVL.

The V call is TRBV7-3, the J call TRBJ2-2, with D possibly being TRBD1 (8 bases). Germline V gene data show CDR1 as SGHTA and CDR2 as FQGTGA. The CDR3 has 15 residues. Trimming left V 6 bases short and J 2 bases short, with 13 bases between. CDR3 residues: CASRAGQENTGELFF. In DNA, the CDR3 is TGTGCCAGCAGAGCGGGACAGGAAAACACCGGGGAGCTGTTTTTT.

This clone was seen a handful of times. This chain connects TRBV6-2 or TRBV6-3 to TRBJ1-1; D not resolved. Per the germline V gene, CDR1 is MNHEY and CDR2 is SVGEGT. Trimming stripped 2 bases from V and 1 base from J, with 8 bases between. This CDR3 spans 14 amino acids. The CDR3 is CASSYPGENTEAFF. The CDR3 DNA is TGTGCCAGCAGTTACCCCGGGGAGAACACTGAAGCTTTCTTT.

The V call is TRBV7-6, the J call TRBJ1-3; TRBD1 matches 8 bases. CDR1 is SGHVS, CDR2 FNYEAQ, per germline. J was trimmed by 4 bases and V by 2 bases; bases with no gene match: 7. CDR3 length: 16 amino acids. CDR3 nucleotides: TGTGCCAGCAGCTTAAAGCGACAGGGGACGGGAAACACCATATATTTT. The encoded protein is CASSLKRQGTGNTIYF.

Here the CDR3 DNA reads TGTGCCAGCAGTGATGACAGTTGGCGGTCACCCCTCCACTTT. Encoded protein: CASSDDSWRSPLHF. The rearrangement links TRBV2 to TRBJ1-6, with D tentatively TRBD1 (5 bases). This CDR3 has 14 residues. Trimming took off 3 bases at V and 10 bases at J, with 13 bases between the two ends. The germline CDR1 and CDR2 sequences are SNHLY and FYNNEI.

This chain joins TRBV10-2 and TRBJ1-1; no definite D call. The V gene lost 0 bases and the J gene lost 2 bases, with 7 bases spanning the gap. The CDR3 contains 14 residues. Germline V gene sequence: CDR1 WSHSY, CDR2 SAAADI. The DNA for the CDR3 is TGCGCCAGCAGTGAGTCCGCGGGAAACACTGAAGCTTTCTTT. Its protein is CASSESAGNTEAFF.

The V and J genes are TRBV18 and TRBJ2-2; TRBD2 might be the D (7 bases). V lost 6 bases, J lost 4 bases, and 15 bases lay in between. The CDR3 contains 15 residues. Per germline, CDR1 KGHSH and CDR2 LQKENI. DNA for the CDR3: TGTGCCAGCTCGGGACTACAGGGCAGCACCGGGGAGCTGTTTTTT. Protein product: CASSGLQGSTGELFF.

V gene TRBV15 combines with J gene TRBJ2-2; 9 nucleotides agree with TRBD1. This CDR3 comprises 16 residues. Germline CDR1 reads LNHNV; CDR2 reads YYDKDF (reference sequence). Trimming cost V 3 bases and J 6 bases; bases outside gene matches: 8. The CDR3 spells CATSRRRDRVPGELFF. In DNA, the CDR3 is TGTGCCACCAGCAGGCGCCGGGACAGGGTGCCCGGGGAGCTGTTTTTT. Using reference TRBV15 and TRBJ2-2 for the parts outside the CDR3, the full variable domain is DAMVIQNPRYQVTQFGKPVTLSCSQTLNHNVMYWYQQKSSQAPKLLFHYYDKDFNNEADTPDNFQSRRPNTSFCFLDIRSPGLGDTAMYLCATSRRRDRVPGELFFGEGSRLTVL.

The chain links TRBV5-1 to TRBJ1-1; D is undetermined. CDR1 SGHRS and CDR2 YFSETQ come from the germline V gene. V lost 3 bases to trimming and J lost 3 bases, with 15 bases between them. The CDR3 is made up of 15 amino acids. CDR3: CASSYIGRAHTEAFF. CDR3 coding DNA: TGCGCCAGCAGCTATATTGGGCGGGCGCACACTGAAGCTTTCTTT.

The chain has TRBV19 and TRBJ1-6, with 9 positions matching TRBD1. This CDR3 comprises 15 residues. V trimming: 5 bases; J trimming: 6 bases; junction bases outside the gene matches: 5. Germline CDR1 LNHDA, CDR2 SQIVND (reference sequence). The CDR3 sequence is CASSEWDRVNSPLHF. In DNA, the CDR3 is TGTGCCAGTAGTGAATGGGACAGGGTTAATTCACCCCTCCACTTT.

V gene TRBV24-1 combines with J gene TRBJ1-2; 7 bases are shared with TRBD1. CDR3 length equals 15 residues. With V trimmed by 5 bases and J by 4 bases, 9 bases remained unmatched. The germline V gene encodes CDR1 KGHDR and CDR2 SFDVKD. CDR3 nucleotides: TGTGCCACCAGTGGTTCCGACAGGGCCGGCTATGGCTACACCTTC. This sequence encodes CATSGSDRAGYGYTF.

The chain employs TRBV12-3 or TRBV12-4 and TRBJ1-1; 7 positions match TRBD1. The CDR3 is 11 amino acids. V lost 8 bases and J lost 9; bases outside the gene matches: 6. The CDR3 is CASCRGQKAFF. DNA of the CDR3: TGTGCCAGCTGTAGGGGGCAAAAAGCTTTCTTT.

The CDR3 region is CASSDLYGGLNEKLFF. CDR3 in DNA: TGTGCCAGCAGTGATTTGTACGGCGGATTAAATGAAAAACTGTTTTTT. The J gene is TRBJ1-4, the V gene TRBV6-1; no reliable D call. This CDR3 is built from 16 residues. With 3 bases removed from V and 5 bases from J, the gap between germline ends came to 16 bases. Germline-derived CDR1 and CDR2 are MNHNS and SASEGT.

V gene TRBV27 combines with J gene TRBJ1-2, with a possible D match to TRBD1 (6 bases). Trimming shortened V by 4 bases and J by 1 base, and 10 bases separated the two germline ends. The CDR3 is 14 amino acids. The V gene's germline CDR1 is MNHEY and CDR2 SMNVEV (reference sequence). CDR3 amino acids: CASSSSGVNYGYTF. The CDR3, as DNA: TGTGCCAGCAGTTCTTCAGGGGTTAACTATGGCTACACCTTC.

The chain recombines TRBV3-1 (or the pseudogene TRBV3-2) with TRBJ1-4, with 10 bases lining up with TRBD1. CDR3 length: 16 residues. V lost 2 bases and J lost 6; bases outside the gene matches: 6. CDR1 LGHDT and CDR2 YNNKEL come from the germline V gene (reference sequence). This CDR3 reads CASSQWDRGKYEKLFF. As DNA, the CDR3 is TGTGCCAGCAGCCAATGGGACAGGGGTAAATATGAAAAACTGTTTTTT.

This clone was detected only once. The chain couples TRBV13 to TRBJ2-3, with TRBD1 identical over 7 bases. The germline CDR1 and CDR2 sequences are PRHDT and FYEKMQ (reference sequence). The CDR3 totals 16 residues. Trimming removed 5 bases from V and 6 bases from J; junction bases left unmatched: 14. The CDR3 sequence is CASSPAGTDSIDTQYF. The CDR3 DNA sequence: TGTGCCAGCAGCCCCGCCGGGACAGATAGTATTGATACGCAGTATTTT.

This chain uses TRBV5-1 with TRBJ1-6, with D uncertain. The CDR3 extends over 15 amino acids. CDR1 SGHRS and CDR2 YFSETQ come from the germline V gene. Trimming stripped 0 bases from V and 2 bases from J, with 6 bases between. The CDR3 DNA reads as TGCGCCAGCAGCTTGGGTGAGGCCTATAATTCACCCCTCCACTTT. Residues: CASSLGEAYNSPLHF.

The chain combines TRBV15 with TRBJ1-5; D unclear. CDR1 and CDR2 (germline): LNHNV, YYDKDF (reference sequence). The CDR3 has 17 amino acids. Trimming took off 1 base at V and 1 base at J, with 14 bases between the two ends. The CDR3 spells CATSRGEGMRSNQPQHF. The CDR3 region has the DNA TGTGCCACCAGCAGAGGTGAAGGAATGAGGAGCAATCAGCCCCAGCATTTT.

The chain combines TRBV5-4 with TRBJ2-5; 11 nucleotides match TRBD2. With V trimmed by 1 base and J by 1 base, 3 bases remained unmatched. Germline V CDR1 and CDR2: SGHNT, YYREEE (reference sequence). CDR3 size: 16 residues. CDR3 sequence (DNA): TGTGCCAGCAGCTTGCTTAGCGGGGGGGGCCAAGAGACCCAGTACTTC. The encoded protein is CASSLLSGGGQETQYF.

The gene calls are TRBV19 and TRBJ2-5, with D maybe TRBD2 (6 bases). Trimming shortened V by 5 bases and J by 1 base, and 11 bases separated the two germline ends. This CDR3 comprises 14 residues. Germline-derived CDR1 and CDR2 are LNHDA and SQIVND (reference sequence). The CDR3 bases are TGTGCCAGTAGTCCCGGACTATCCCAAGAGACCCAGTACTTC. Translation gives CASSPGLSQETQYF.

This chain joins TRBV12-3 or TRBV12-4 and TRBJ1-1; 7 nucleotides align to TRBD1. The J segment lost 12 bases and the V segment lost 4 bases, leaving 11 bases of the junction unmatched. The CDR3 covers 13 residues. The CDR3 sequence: CASSSRQGLGSFF. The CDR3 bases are TGTGCCAGCAGTTCCCGACAGGGTCTAGGGTCTTTCTTT.